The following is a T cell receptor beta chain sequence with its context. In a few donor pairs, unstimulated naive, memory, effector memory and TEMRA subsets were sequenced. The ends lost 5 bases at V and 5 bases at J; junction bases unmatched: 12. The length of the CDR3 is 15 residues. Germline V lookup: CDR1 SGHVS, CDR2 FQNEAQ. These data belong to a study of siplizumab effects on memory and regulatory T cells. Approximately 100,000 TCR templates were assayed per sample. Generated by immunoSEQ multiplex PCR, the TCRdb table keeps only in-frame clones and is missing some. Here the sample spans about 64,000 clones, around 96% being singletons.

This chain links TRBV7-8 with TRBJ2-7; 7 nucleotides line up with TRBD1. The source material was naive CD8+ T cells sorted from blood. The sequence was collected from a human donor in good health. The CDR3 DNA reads TGTGCCAGCAGCCCCATCCCCGGGACAGTAAACGAGCAGTACTTC. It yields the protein CASSPIPGTVNEQYF.